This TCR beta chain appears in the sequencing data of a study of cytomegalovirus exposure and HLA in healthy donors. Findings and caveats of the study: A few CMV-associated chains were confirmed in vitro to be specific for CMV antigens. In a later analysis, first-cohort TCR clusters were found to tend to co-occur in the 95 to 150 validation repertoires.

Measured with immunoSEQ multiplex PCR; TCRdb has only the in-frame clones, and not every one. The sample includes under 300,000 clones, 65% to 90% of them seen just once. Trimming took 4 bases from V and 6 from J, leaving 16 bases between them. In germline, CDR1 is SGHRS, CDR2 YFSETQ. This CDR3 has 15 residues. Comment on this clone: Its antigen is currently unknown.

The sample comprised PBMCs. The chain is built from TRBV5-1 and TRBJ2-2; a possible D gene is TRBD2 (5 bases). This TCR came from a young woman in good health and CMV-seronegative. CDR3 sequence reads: CASSRRTGMAGELFF. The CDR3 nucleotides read TGCGCCAGCAGCCGAAGGACGGGGATGGCCGGGGAGCTGTTTTTT.